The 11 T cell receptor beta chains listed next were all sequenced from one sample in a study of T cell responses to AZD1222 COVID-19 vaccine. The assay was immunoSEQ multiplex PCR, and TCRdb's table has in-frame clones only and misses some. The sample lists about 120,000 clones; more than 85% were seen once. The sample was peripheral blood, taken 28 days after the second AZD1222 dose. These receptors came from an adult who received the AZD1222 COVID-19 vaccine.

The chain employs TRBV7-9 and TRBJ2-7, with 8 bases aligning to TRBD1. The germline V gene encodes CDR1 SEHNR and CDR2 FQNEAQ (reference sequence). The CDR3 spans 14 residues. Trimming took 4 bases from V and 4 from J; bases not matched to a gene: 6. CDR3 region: CASSSGQVFYEQYF. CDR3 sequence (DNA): TGTGCCAGCAGCTCGGGACAGGTTTTTTACGAGCAGTACTTC.

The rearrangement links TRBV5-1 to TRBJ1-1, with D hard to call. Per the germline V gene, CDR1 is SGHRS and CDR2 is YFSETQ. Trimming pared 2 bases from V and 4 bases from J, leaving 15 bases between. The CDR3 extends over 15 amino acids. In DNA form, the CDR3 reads TGCGCCAGCAGCTTAGGAAGCTCCCGGAGCACTGAAGCTTTCTTT. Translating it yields CASSLGSSRSTEAFF. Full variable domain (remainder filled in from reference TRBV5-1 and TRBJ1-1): KAGVTQTPRYLIKTRGQQVTLSCSPISGHRSVSWYQQTPGQGLQFLFEYFSETQRNKGNFPGRFSGRQFSNSRSEMNVSTLELGDSALYLCASSLGSSRSTEAFFGQGTRLTVV.

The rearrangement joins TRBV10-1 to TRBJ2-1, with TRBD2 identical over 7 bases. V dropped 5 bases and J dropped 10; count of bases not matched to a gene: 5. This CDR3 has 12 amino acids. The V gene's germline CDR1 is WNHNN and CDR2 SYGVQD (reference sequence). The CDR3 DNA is TGCGCCAGCAGTACCTCTAGCGGAGAGCAGTTCTTC. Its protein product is CASSTSSGEQFF.

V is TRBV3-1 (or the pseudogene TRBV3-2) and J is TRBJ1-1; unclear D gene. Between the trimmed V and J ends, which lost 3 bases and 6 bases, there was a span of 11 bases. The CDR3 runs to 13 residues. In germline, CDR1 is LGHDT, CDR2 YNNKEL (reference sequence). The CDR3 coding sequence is TGTGCCAGCAGCCATTCCGCTGGGGCTGAAGCTTTCTTT. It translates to CASSHSAGAEAFF.

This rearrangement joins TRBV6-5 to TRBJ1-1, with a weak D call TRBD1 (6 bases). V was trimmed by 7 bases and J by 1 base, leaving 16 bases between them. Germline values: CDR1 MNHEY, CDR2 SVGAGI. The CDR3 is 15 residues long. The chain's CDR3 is CASTQGGARNTEAFF. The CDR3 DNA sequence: TGTGCCAGCACCCAAGGGGGGGCAAGGAACACTGAAGCTTTCTTT.

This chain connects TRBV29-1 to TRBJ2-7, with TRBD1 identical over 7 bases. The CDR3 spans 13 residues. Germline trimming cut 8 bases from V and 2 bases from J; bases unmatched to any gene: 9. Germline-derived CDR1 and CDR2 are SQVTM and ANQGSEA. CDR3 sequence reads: CSSQDRFTYEQYF. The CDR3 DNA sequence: TGCAGCTCTCAGGACAGGTTTACCTACGAGCAGTACTTC.

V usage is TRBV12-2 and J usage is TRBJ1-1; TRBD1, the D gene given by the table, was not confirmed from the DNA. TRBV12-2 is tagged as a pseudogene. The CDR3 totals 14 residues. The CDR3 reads CASRYRGQSTEAFF. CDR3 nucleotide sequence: TGTGCAAGTCGTTACAGGGGGCAGAGCACTGAAGCTTTCTTT.

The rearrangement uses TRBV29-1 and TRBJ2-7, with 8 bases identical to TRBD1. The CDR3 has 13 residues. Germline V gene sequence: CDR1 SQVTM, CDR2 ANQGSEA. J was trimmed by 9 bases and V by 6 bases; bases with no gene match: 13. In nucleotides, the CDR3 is TGCAGCGTCTTAACTGCAGGGGGCAAGGGGCAGTACTTC. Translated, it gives CSVLTAGGKGQYF.

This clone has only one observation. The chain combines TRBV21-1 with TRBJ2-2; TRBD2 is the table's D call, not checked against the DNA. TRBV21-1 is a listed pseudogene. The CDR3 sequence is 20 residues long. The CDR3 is CAIVNPSGLAGGRSPGELFF. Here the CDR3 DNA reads TGTGCCATCGTAAATCCCTCCGGACTAGCGGGAGGGCGGAGCCCCGGGGAGCTGTTTTTT.

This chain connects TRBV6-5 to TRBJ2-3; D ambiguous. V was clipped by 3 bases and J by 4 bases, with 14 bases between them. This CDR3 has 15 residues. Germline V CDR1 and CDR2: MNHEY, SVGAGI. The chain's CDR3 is CASSYGYLRADTQYF. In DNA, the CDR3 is TGTGCCAGCAGTTATGGATACCTTAGGGCAGATACGCAGTATTTT.

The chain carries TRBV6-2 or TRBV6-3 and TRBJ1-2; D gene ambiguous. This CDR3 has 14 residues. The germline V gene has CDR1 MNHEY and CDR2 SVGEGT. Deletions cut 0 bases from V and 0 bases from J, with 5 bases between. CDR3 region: CASSYSEANYGYTF. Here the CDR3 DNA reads TGTGCCAGCAGTTACTCCGAGGCTAACTATGGCTACACCTTC.